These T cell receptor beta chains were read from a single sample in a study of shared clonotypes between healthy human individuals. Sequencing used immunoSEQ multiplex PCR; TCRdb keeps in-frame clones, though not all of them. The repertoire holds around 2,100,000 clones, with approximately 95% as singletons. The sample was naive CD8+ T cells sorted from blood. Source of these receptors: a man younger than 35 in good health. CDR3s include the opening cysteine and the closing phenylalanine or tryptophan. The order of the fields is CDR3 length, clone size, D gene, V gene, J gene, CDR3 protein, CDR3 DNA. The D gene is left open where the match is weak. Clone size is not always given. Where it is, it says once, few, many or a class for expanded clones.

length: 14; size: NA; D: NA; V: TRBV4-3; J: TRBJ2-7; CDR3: CASSQAVWLHEQYF; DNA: TGCGCCAGCAGCCAAGCGGTTTGGCTCCACGAGCAGTACTTC
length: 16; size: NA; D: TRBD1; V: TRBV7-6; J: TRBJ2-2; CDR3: CASSPTGGEGTGELFF; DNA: TGTGCCAGCAGCCCCACAGGGGGCGAGGGCACCGGGGAGCTGTTTTTT
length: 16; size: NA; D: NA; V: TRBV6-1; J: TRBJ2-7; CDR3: CASSELSPWVQNEQYF; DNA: TGTGCCAGCAGTGAACTTTCCCCCTGGGTTCAGAACGAGCAGTACTTC
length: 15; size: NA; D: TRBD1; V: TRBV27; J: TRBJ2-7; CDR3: CASSLDGTGASEQYF; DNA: TGTGCCAGCAGTTTAGACGGGACAGGGGCGAGCGAGCAGTACTTC
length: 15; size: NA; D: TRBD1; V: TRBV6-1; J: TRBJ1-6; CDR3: CASRITGGVDSPLHF; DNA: TGTGCCAGCAGGATAACAGGGGGCGTGGATTCACCCCTCCACTTT
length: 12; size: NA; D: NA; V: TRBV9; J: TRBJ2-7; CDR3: CASSGGSREQYF; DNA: TGTGCCAGCAGCGGAGGGAGTCGCGAGCAGTACTTC
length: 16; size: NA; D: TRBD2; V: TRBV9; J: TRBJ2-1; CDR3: CASSVVGTSGSHEQFF; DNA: TGTGCCAGCAGCGTAGTGGGGACTAGCGGGAGTCATGAGCAGTTCTTC
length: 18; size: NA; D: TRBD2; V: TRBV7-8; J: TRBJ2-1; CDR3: CASSARKALLADYNEQFF; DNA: TGTGCCAGCAGCGCCAGAAAAGCTCTTCTAGCGGACTACAATGAGCAGTTCTTC
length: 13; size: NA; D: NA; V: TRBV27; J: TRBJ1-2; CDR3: CASSLGLSYGYTF; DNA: TGTGCCAGCAGTTTGGGACTTTCCTATGGCTACACCTTC
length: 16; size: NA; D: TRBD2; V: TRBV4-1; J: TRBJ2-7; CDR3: CASSQTSGGNSYEQYF; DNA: TGCGCCAGCAGCCAGACTAGCGGGGGCAACTCCTACGAGCAGTACTTC
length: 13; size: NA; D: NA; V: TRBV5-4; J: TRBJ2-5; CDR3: CASSFRGQETQYF; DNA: TGTGCCAGCAGCTTCCGGGGACAAGAGACCCAGTACTTC
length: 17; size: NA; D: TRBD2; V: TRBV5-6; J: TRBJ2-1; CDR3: CASSLDPGLAGYNEQFF; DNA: TGTGCCAGCAGCTTGGATCCCGGACTAGCGGGCTACAATGAGCAGTTCTTC
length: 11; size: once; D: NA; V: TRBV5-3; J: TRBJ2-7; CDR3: CVRSGGREQYF; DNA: TGTGTCAGGAGTGGGGGTCGGGAGCAGTACTTC
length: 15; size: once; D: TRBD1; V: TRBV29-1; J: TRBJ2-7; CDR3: CSVEQSGQGYNEQYF; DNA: TGCAGCGTTGAGCAAAGCGGACAGGGATACAACGAGCAGTACTTC
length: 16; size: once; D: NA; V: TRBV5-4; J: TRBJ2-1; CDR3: CASSLASRLAKNEQFF; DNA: TGTGCCAGCAGCTTGGCCAGTCGGCTAGCGAAAAATGAGCAGTTCTTC
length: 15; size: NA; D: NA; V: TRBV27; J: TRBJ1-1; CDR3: CASSYGTRIGTEAFF; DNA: TGTGCCAGCAGTTACGGCACAAGGATCGGCACTGAAGCTTTCTTT
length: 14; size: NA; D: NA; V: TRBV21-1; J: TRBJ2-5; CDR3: CASSKGQRFETQYF; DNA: TGTGCCAGCAGCAAAGGGCAGAGATTCGAGACCCAGTACTTC
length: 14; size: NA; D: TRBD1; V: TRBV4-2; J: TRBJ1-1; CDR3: CASSPRQGGTEAFF; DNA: TGTGCCAGCAGCCCTCGACAGGGTGGCACTGAAGCTTTCTTT
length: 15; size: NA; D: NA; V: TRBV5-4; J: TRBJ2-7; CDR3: CASSLVGGGLYEQYF; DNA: TGTGCCAGCAGCTTGGTAGGTGGGGGTTTGTACGAGCAGTACTTC
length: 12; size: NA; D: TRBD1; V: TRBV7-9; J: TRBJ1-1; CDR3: CASRPGGTEAFF; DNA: TGTGCCAGCAGACCAGGGGGCACTGAAGCTTTCTTT
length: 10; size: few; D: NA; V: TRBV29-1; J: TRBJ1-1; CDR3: CSVGTSEAFF; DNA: TGCAGCGTAGGAACTAGCGAAGCTTTCTTT
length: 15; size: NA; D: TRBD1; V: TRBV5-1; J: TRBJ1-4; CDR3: CASSLESGGGEKLFF; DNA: TGCGCCAGCAGCTTGGAGTCAGGGGGAGGTGAAAAACTGTTTTTT
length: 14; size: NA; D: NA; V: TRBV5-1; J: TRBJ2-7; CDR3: CASSLVPDTYEQYF; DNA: TGCGCCAGCAGCTTGGTGCCCGATACCTACGAGCAGTACTTC
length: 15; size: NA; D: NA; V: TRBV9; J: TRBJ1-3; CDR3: CASSDHGLPGNTIYF; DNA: TGTGCCAGCAGCGACCACGGCCTTCCTGGAAACACCATATATTTT
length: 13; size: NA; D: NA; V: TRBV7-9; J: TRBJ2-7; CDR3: CASSLRDAYEQYF; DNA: TGTGCCAGCAGCCTCCGGGATGCCTACGAGCAGTACTTC
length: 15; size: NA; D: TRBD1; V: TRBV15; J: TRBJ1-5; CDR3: CATSSTGVEDQPQHF; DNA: TGTGCCACCAGCAGTACAGGGGTTGAAGACCAGCCCCAGCATTTT
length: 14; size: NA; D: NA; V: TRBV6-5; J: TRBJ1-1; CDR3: CASSYGGLNTEAFF; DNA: TGTGCCAGCAGTTACGGGGGGTTGAACACTGAAGCTTTCTTT
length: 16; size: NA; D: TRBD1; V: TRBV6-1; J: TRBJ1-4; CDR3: CASSEGQGATNEKLFF; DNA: TGTGCCAGCAGTGAAGGACAGGGGGCAACTAATGAAAAACTGTTTTTT
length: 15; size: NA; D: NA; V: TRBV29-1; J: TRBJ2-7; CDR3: CSVEFPVTDSYEQYF; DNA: TGCAGCGTTGAATTCCCAGTAACCGACTCCTACGAGCAGTACTTC
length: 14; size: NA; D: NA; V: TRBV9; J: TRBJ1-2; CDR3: CASSPEDIRHGYTF; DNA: TGTGCCAGCAGCCCAGAGGACATAAGGCATGGCTACACCTTC
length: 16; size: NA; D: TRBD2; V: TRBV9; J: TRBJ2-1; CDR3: CASSVAIAGGYNEQFF; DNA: TGTGCCAGCAGCGTAGCTATAGCGGGGGGATACAATGAGCAGTTCTTC
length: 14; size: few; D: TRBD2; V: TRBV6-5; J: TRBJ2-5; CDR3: CASSILAGQETQYF; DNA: TGTGCCAGCAGCATACTAGCGGGCCAAGAGACCCAGTACTTC
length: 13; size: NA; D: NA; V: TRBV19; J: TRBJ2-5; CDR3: CASSIPGWETQYF; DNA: TGTGCCAGTAGTATACCGGGGTGGGAGACCCAGTACTTC
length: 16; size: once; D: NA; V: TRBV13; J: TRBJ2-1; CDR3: CASSPTGPSSYNEQFF; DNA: TGTGCCAGCAGCCCTACCGGGCCGAGCTCCTACAATGAGCAGTTCTTC
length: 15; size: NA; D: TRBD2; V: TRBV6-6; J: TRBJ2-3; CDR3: CASRDWTSATDTQYF; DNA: TGTGCCAGCAGGGATTGGACTAGCGCCACAGATACGCAGTATTTT
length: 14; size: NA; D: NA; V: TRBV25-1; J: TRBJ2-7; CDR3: CASSATGLAYEQYF; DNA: TGTGCCAGCAGTGCCACCGGGCTAGCCTACGAGCAGTACTTC
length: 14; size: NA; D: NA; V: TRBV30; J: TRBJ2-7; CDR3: CAWSGRVFGNEQYF; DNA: TGTGCCTGGAGCGGCAGGGTTTTTGGTAACGAGCAGTACTTC
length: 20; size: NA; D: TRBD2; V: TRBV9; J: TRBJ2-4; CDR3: CASSLSDPGTSGGTGNIQYF; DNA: TGTGCCAGCAGCCTCTCAGATCCGGGGACTAGCGGGGGGACGGGTAACATTCAGTACTTC
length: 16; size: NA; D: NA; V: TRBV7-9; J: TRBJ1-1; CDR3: CASIAPRSGSDTEAFF; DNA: TGTGCCAGCATCGCCCCCCGCTCAGGGTCGGACACTGAAGCTTTCTTT
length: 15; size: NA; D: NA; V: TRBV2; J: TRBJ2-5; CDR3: CASSGPQGPSETQYF; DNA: TGTGCCAGCAGTGGCCCCCAGGGGCCGTCAGAGACCCAGTACTTC
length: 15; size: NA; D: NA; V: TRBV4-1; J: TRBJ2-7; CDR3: CASSHPASGSYEQYF; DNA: TGCGCCAGCAGCCACCCCGCCTCGGGGTCCTACGAGCAGTACTTC
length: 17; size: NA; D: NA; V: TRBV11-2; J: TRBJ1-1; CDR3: CASSLEGSGARNTEAFF; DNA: TGTGCCAGCAGCTTAGAAGGGTCGGGGGCAAGAAACACTGAAGCTTTCTTT